The rows below give T cell receptor beta chains drawn from one sample of a study of T cell responses to AZD1222 COVID-19 vaccine. Assay: immunoSEQ multiplex PCR; the TCRdb copy retains only in-frame clones and omits some. The sample has about 84,000 clones, 70% to 90% seen once; the top ten hold roughly 10%. Sequencing was performed on peripheral blood, taken 28 days after the second AZD1222 dose. These receptors were taken from an adult who received the AZD1222 COVID-19 vaccine. CDR3s include the opening cysteine and the closing phenylalanine or tryptophan. The order of the fields is D gene, V gene, J gene, clone size, CDR3 protein, CDR3 DNA. The D gene is left open where the match is weak. Only some rows state a clone size, as once, few, many or a class for expanded clones.

D: -
V: TRBV6-5
J: TRBJ2-7
size: -
CDR3: CASSYLGIYEQYF
DNA: TGTGCCAGCAGTTACCTCGGGATCTACGAGCAGTACTTC

D: TRBD1
V: TRBV5-1
J: TRBJ1-2
size: once
CDR3: CASSPEPDRDYGYTF
DNA: TGCGCCAGCAGCCCCGAACCTGACAGGGACTATGGCTACACCTTC

D: TRBD1
V: TRBV6-4
J: TRBJ1-2
size: once
CDR3: CASSLTGTGGTSNYGYTF
DNA: TGTGCCAGCAGTCTTACCGGGACAGGGGGAACTTCTAACTATGGCTACACCTTC

D: -
V: TRBV6-2/TRBV6-3
J: TRBJ2-2
size: -
CDR3: CASSSNRFHTGELFF
DNA: TGTGCCAGCAGTTCTAACAGGTTCCACACCGGGGAGCTGTTTTTT

D: -
V: TRBV19
J: TRBJ1-5
size: -
CDR3: CASRSFGHAEQPQHF
DNA: TGTGCCAGTAGATCTTTTGGGCATGCGGAGCAGCCCCAGCATTTT

D: TRBD1
V: TRBV3-1/TRBV3-2
J: TRBJ1-5
size: once
CDR3: CASSPRTGEGNQPQHF
DNA: TGTGCCAGCAGCCCGAGGACAGGGGAAGGCAATCAGCCCCAGCATTTT

D: -
V: TRBV19
J: TRBJ1-3
size: -
CDR3: CASSRDPSGNTIYF
DNA: TGTGCCAGTAGTCGGGACCCCTCTGGAAACACCATATATTTT

D: -
V: TRBV19
J: TRBJ2-7
size: -
CDR3: CASTIRVGYEQYF
DNA: TGTGCCAGTACCATCAGGGTGGGCTACGAGCAGTACTTC

D: -
V: TRBV6-5
J: TRBJ1-6
size: -
CDR3: CASSYSRAPLHF
DNA: TGTGCCAGCAGTTACTCACGGGCACCCCTCCACTTT

D: TRBD1
V: TRBV20-1
J: TRBJ1-2
size: once
CDR3: CSARTGGGYTF
DNA: TGCAGTGCTCGGACAGGGGGAGGCTACACCTTC

D: -
V: TRBV19
J: TRBJ1-3
size: -
CDR3: CASQKGVHPGNTIYF
DNA: TGTGCCAGCCAGAAGGGGGTTCACCCTGGAAACACCATATATTTT

D: -
V: TRBV5-4
J: TRBJ2-7
size: -
CDR3: CASSLVGVQYF
DNA: TGTGCCAGCAGCTTGGTTGGGGTGCAGTACTTC

D: -
V: TRBV9
J: TRBJ1-6
size: -
CDR3: CASTPTPDSPLHF
DNA: TGTGCCAGCACCCCCACCCCGGATTCACCCCTCCACTTT

D: -
V: TRBV6-1
J: TRBJ1-6
size: -
CDR3: CASSESGMGGSPLHF
DNA: TGTGCCAGCAGTGAAAGCGGGATGGGGGGTTCACCCCTCCACTTT

D: -
V: TRBV15
J: TRBJ2-3
size: -
CDR3: CATSRTGRITDTQYF
DNA: TGTGCCACCAGCAGGACAGGTCGAATCACAGATACGCAGTATTTT

D: TRBD1
V: TRBV9
J: TRBJ2-1
size: once
CDR3: CASSALGQYNEQFF
DNA: TGTGCCAGCAGCGCCCTGGGACAGTACAATGAGCAGTTCTTC

D: -
V: TRBV6-4
J: TRBJ2-7
size: once
CDR3: CASIYLPQYF
DNA: TGTGCCAGCATTTACTTACCGCAGTACTTC

D: -
V: TRBV24-1
J: TRBJ2-5
size: once
CDR3: CATSDPQEGAGETQYF
DNA: TGTGCCACCAGTGATCCGCAGGAGGGGGCCGGTGAGACCCAGTACTTC

D: -
V: TRBV5-5
J: TRBJ1-2
size: -
CDR3: CASSSSGVGVANYGYTF
DNA: TGTGCCAGCAGCTCCTCAGGGGTCGGCGTAGCTAACTATGGCTACACCTTC

D: -
V: TRBV14
J: TRBJ1-2
size: -
CDR3: CASSQGVQGGYTF
DNA: TGTGCCAGCAGCCAAGGAGTCCAGGGAGGCTACACCTTC

D: -
V: TRBV6-5
J: TRBJ2-7
size: -
CDR3: CASSSPGLRYEQYF
DNA: TGTGCCAGCAGTTCCCCAGGGTTAAGGTACGAGCAGTACTTC

D: TRBD2
V: TRBV5-4
J: TRBJ2-3
size: -
CDR3: CASSLERLAGEDTQYF
DNA: TGTGCCAGCAGCTTGGAGCGTCTAGCGGGGGAAGATACGCAGTATTTT

D: TRBD1
V: TRBV2
J: TRBJ1-1
size: -
CDR3: CASIWDRSNTEAFF
DNA: TGTGCCAGCATCTGGGACAGGAGTAACACTGAAGCTTTCTTT

D: -
V: TRBV24-1
J: TRBJ2-1
size: -
CDR3: CATSDLGVGNEQFF
DNA: TGTGCCACCAGTGATTTGGGGGTAGGGAATGAGCAGTTCTTC

D: -
V: TRBV11-3
J: TRBJ2-3
size: -
CDR3: CASSLRGGSTDTQYF
DNA: TGTGCCAGCAGCTTAAGGGGGGGTAGCACAGATACGCAGTATTTT

D: TRBD1
V: TRBV7-9
J: TRBJ1-1
size: -
CDR3: CASSIDRVTEAFF
DNA: TGTGCCAGCAGCATAGACAGGGTTACTGAAGCTTTCTTT

D: TRBD2
V: TRBV4-1
J: TRBJ2-5
size: -
CDR3: CASSHQSGGGETQYF
DNA: TGCGCCAGCAGCCACCAGAGCGGGGGCGGGGAGACCCAGTACTTC

D: -
V: TRBV6-5
J: TRBJ1-2
size: -
CDR3: CASRWGGEGYTF
DNA: TGTGCCAGCAGGTGGGGAGGAGAGGGCTACACCTTC

D: TRBD2
V: TRBV7-3
J: TRBJ2-3
size: once
CDR3: CASSSSGVSTDTQYF
DNA: TGTGCCAGCAGCTCTAGCGGGGTTAGCACAGATACGCAGTATTTT

D: -
V: TRBV5-8
J: TRBJ1-1
size: -
CDR3: CASSLDGTLNTEAFF
DNA: TGTGCCAGCAGCTTGGATGGGACATTGAACACTGAAGCTTTCTTT

D: -
V: TRBV6-4
J: TRBJ2-7
size: -
CDR3: CASSVEGGRYEQYF
DNA: TGTGCCAGCAGTGTTGAGGGAGGACGGTACGAGCAGTACTTC

D: -
V: TRBV12-3/TRBV12-4
J: TRBJ1-1
size: -
CDR3: CASSFGPKTEAFF
DNA: TGTGCCAGCAGTTTTGGGCCGAAGACTGAAGCTTTCTTT

D: -
V: TRBV7-2
J: TRBJ2-7
size: -
CDR3: CASSLDTRGTYEQYF
DNA: TGTGCCAGCAGCTTAGATACCAGAGGGACCTACGAGCAGTACTTC

D: -
V: TRBV24-1
J: TRBJ1-5
size: -
CDR3: CATSGGGAFVGPQHF
DNA: TGTGCCACCAGTGGAGGGGGAGCCTTTGTAGGACCCCAGCATTTT

D: TRBD1
V: TRBV7-9
J: TRBJ1-1
size: -
CDR3: CASSPLTGGDTEAFF
DNA: TGTGCCAGCAGCCCCCTGACAGGGGGTGACACTGAAGCTTTCTTT

D: -
V: TRBV2
J: TRBJ2-7
size: -
CDR3: CASSGYRAYEQYF
DNA: TGTGCCAGCAGTGGTTACAGAGCCTACGAGCAGTACTTC

D: TRBD1
V: TRBV15
J: TRBJ1-1
size: -
CDR3: CATSRQLPGQGYTEAFF
DNA: TGTGCCACCAGCAGGCAACTCCCGGGACAGGGTTACACTGAAGCTTTCTTT

D: -
V: TRBV6-5
J: TRBJ1-4
size: -
CDR3: CATEGTVNEKLFF
DNA: TGTGCCACCGAAGGGACGGTGAATGAAAAACTGTTTTTT

D: -
V: TRBV2
J: TRBJ2-1
size: -
CDR3: CASWGGAPGEQFF
DNA: TGTGCCAGCTGGGGGGGGGCGCCGGGTGAGCAGTTCTTC

D: -
V: TRBV21-1
J: TRBJ1-2
size: -
CDR3: CASRLGRAVRGYTF
DNA: TGTGCCAGCAGATTGGGCAGGGCGGTTAGAGGCTACACCTTC

D: -
V: TRBV18
J: TRBJ1-2
size: -
CDR3: CASSPGTYGPSGYTF
DNA: TGTGCCAGCTCACCCGGGACCTACGGGCCGTCAGGCTACACCTTC

D: TRBD1
V: TRBV9
J: TRBJ2-2
size: -
CDR3: CASSPRDRTNTGELFF
DNA: TGTGCCAGCAGCCCCCGGGACAGGACGAACACCGGGGAGCTGTTTTTT

D: -
V: TRBV3-1/TRBV3-2
J: TRBJ1-1
size: -
CDR3: CASSLRTQSTEAFF
DNA: TGTGCCAGCAGCCTCCGGACCCAGAGCACTGAAGCTTTCTTT

D: -
V: TRBV2
J: TRBJ2-4
size: once
CDR3: CASGRTTGVIQYF
DNA: TGTGCCAGCGGGCGGACCACGGGAGTCATTCAGTACTTC

D: -
V: TRBV20-1
J: TRBJ2-5
size: -
CDR3: CSASDREETQYF
DNA: TGCAGTGCTAGTGACAGAGAAGAGACCCAGTACTTC

D: TRBD2
V: TRBV25-1
J: TRBJ2-5
size: -
CDR3: CASSESTSGAQETQYF
DNA: TGTGCCAGCAGTGAAAGCACTAGCGGGGCACAAGAGACCCAGTACTTC

D: -
V: TRBV18
J: TRBJ2-7
size: -
CDR3: CASSPREGAVNEQYF
DNA: TGTGCCAGCTCACCACGGGAAGGGGCTGTAAACGAGCAGTACTTC

D: TRBD1
V: TRBV7-9
J: TRBJ2-1
size: -
CDR3: CASSRDRVAFLRNEQFF
DNA: TGTGCCAGCAGCCGGGACAGGGTAGCTTTCCTACGGAATGAGCAGTTCTTC

D: -
V: TRBV7-9
J: TRBJ1-2
size: -
CDR3: CASSSSGGGNYGYTF
DNA: TGTGCCAGCAGCTCCTCCGGTGGGGGGAACTATGGCTACACCTTC

D: -
V: TRBV5-4
J: TRBJ1-2
size: -
CDR3: CASSLPDYGYTF
DNA: TGTGCCAGCAGCTTGCCCGACTATGGCTACACCTTC

D: -
V: TRBV4-1
J: TRBJ1-4
size: -
CDR3: CASSQDRLREKLFF
DNA: TGCGCCAGCAGCCAAGACAGGCTTCGTGAAAAACTGTTTTTT

D: -
V: TRBV7-2
J: TRBJ1-2
size: -
CDR3: CASSSSPTGNYGYTF
DNA: TGTGCCAGCAGTTCCAGCCCCACAGGGAACTATGGCTACACCTTC

D: TRBD1
V: TRBV5-1
J: TRBJ2-7
size: -
CDR3: CASSTYRDRGSYEQYF
DNA: TGCGCCAGCAGCACCTACCGGGACAGGGGTTCCTACGAGCAGTACTTC

D: -
V: TRBV30
J: TRBJ1-2
size: -
CDR3: CAWGVGTGTSYGYTF
DNA: TGTGCCTGGGGGGTGGGGACCGGGACCTCCTATGGCTACACCTTC

D: TRBD1
V: TRBV5-1
J: TRBJ2-3
size: -
CDR3: CASSPDRVPDTQYF
DNA: TGCGCCAGCAGTCCGGACAGGGTGCCAGATACGCAGTATTTT

D: TRBD1
V: TRBV10-3
J: TRBJ2-2
size: -
CDR3: CAISGGQGSTGELFF
DNA: TGTGCCATCAGTGGGGGACAGGGAAGCACCGGGGAGCTGTTTTTT

D: -
V: TRBV18
J: TRBJ1-4
size: once
CDR3: CASSPVQGHEKLFF
DNA: TGTGCCAGCTCACCAGTCCAGGGCCATGAAAAACTGTTTTTT

D: -
V: TRBV28
J: TRBJ2-7
size: -
CDR3: CASVGSPNSYEQYF
DNA: TGTGCCAGCGTCGGCAGCCCTAACTCCTACGAGCAGTACTTC

D: -
V: TRBV28
J: TRBJ1-5
size: -
CDR3: CASRPRQGGQPQHF
DNA: TGTGCCAGCAGACCTCGGCAGGGTGGTCAGCCCCAGCATTTT

D: -
V: TRBV3-1/TRBV3-2
J: TRBJ1-2
size: -
CDR3: CASSQGETSKILGYTF
DNA: TGTGCCAGCAGCCAAGGTGAGACCTCTAAGATCCTAGGCTACACCTTC